The clone carrying this TCR beta chain was observed a handful of times. No antigen is known for it. This specimen belongs to a study of T cells in Graves' hyperthyroidism and ophthalmopathy. V was trimmed by 8 bases and J by 5 bases, leaving 7 bases between them. The CDR3 consists of 11 residues. CDR1 is MNHNS, CDR2 SASEGT, per germline. General study results and limits: A 13 V-J signature model discriminated ophthalmopathy versus stable hyperthyroidism.

Disease duration was under 3 months in the ophthalmopathy patients, who also had a Clinical Activity Score of at least 3 and a NOSPECS grade of at least 4. The PBMCs had their origin in roughly 9.8 ml of fresh peripheral blood. It was RNA transcripts that yielded the amplified TCR beta CDR3 regions. TCR CDR3 underwent first-round RT-PCR with the HTBI primer set. Each CDR3 protein gets one entry after TCRdb re-called the multiplex PCR reads with MiXCR. Found here are hundreds of thousands of distinct CDR3 sequences, roughly 21% of them singletons; the top ten hold about half. The chain carries TRBV6-1 and TRBJ2-1, with no clear D. The sample was blood. This clonotype was obtained from a man aged 40-49 years with Graves' ophthalmopathy. The CDR3 coding sequence is TGTGCCAGCTGGGCAGACAATGAGCAGTTCTTC. This encodes CASWADNEQFF.